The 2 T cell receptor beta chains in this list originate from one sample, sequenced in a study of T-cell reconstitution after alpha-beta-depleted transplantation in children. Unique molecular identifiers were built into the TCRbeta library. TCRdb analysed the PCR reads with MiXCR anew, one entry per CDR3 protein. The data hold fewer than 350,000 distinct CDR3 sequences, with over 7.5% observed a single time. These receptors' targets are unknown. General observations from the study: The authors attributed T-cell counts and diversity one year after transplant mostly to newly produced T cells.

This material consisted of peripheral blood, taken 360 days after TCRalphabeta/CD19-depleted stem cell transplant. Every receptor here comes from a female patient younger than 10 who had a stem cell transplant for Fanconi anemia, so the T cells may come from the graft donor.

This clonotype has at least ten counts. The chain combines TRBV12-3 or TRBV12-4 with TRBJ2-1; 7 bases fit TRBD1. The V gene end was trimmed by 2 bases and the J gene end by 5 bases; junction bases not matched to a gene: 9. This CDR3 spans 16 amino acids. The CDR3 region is CASSLRQGWENNEQFF. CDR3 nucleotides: TGTGCCAGCAGTTTAAGACAGGGATGGGAGAACAATGAGCAGTTCTTC.

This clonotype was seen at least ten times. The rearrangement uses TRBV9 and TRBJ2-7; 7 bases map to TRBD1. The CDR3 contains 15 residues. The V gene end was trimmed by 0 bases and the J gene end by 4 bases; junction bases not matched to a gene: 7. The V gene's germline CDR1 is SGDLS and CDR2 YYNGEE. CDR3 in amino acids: CASSVGGTENYEQYF. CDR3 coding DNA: TGTGCCAGCAGCGTAGGGGGGACAGAAAATTACGAGCAGTACTTC.